This record covers a single TCR beta chain. This clonotype came up once. It lacks a known antigen. No base qualities exist here, and no much larger clone lies one base off it. A solitary read yields weak support. These data come from a study of vaccination and CD4 T cells after COVID-19 (dated by TCRdb to the early 2020s). Study-wide context: In the convalescent cohort there were six males and four females, among whom were two Hispanic individuals, seven Caucasians, two Asians and one multiracial person. Each participant got two doses of either the Pfizer-BioNTech BNT162b2 vaccine (n=8) or the Moderna mRNA-1273 vaccine (n=2). Post-vaccine blood samples were taken a median of around 68 days after the second vaccine dose, with a range of roughly 13 to 250 days. Control cultures used a CEFX viral epitope pool as positive control, an HIV-1 Nef peptide pool as negative control, or no peptide. For stimulating the cultures, overlapping spike peptide pools were used, derived from SARS-CoV-2 as well as from the common cold coronaviruses HCoV-NL63, HCoV-OC43 and HCoV-229E. Post-COVID blood samples from convalescent patients were collected a median of approximately 100 days after diagnosis, with a range of roughly 30 to 161 days. The spike-specific CD4+ TCR repertoire was compared before and after mRNA vaccination in approximately 9 COVID-19 convalescent patients and a handful of infection-naive healthy vaccine recipients. Study-level results and caveats: Of the vaccine-specific clones found in convalescent patients, nearly all (304 of 307) were mono-reactive for SARS-CoV-2 spike instead of being cross-reactive with common cold coronaviruses. Relatively few convalescent patients were included in the study, and early timepoints after natural infection were not analyzed. In convalescent patients, a median about 86% of post-vaccine SARS-CoV-2-reactive clones were detected only after vaccination, suggesting vaccine-specific priming. An increase in the median number of SARS-CoV-2-reactive clonotypes from 21 after infection to a few dozen after vaccination was observed, but the change was not found to be significant.

The CDR3 spans 13 residues, from the cysteine through the phenylalanine. Only the CDR3 DNA stays, 39 bases, in frame from base 1. Deletion took 1 base off V and 14 bases off J, with a span of 17 bases between the germline ends. CDR1 is given as LGHDT and CDR2 as YNNKEL, both from the germline V gene (reference sequence). This specimen's treatment or condition label, interpreted: roughly 10-day PBMC culture with coronavirus spike peptide pools or control peptides (ViraFEST assay). The ViraFEST assay was used in the study, in which antigen-specific T cells were expanded with peptide pools and expanded clonotypes were subsequently identified by TCR sequencing. Healthy vaccine recipients had no prior SARS-CoV-2 infection, confirmed by negative nucleocapsid antibody tests before and after vaccination. Each well held more than 1.5 million PBMCs cultured in IMDM containing roughly 5.4% human AB serum and approximately 9.6 IU/ml IL-2, with 8.5 to 10 ug/ml peptide pools added. Half of the culture medium was replaced with fresh IL-2-containing medium on days 3 and 7. Once the cells had been in culture for about 10 days, the EasySep CD4+ T cell isolation kit was used to isolate CD4+ T cells by negative selection. Ficoll-Paque Plus gradient centrifugation was used to isolate PBMCs from whole blood, and the isolated PBMCs were then either used fresh or cryopreserved at -140C. Triplicate wells were generally used for each culture condition.

Library creation used PCR. DNA from cultured CD4+ T cells underwent TCR sequencing with the Oncomine TCR Beta short-read assay at the Johns Hopkins FTIC core. The QIAamp micro DNA kit was used to extract genomic DNA from the cultured CD4+ T cells. Oncomine TCR Beta libraries from cultured CD4+ T cells were pooled using unique dual indexes and sequenced on an Illumina iSeq 100. The study's own analysis went as follows. Non-productive sequences were removed, and CDR3s that did not start with C, did not end with F or W, or were shorter than 7 amino acids were discarded. Antigen-specific clonotypes were identified with the MANAFEST web application by comparing peptide-stimulated wells with reference and other culture wells. For a clone to be called positive, the clone needed an FDR below 0.05, an odds ratio above 5, and a productive frequency above 0.1% in at least two of three replicate wells. A clonotype counted as cross-reactive if it showed significant expansion both in the SARS-CoV-2 spike wells and in at least one common cold coronavirus spike condition. Using R version 3.6.1, CDR3 homology was evaluated through Levenshtein distances (stringdist) along with unrooted phylogenetic trees (ape). Using fastp trimming at Q25 and MiXCR clonotype assembly, TCRdb reanalyzed the public sequencing data and kept in-frame beta chains. Rows with one shared CDR3 protein collapse into an entry with the most common genes and DNA. The V and J calls and clone size come from TCRdb's table, not from the authors' own analysis. Here the sample has more than 12,000 distinct CDR3 sequences; 78% occur a single time. The leading ten clones occupy approximately 9.9% of the sample.

The chain joins TRBV3-1 to TRBJ1-2; the D gene is unclear. Sequencing used CD4+ T cells from blood, cultured in vitro, obtained after SARS-CoV-2 vaccination. The receptor's source is a human donor who received a COVID-19 vaccine. The CDR3: CASSQGVRSPMTF. The DNA sequence follows: TGTGCCAGCAGCCAAGGTGTTCGGTCACCAATGACCTTC.